Listed below are T cell receptor beta chains from one sample, sequenced in a study of beta chain features in type 1 diabetes. The protocol was immunoSEQ multiplex PCR, while the TCRdb copy is restricted to in-frame clones and leaves out a portion. There are about 270,000 clones in the sample; 13% to 15% occur only once, and about 0.024% lies in the top ten. The sample comprised naive CD4+ T cells from blood. The receptors here all came from a woman in her 40s in good health. CDR3s include the opening cysteine and the closing phenylalanine or tryptophan. The D gene is left open where the match is weak. Some rows mark clone size as missing; the rest say once, few, many or name a class of expanded clone.

j_gene: TRBJ1-4
abundance: few
d_gene: -
v_gene: TRBV5-1
CDR3nt: TGCGCCAGCAGCTTGGGACAGCTGGACAATGAAAAACTGTTTTTT
CDR3aa: CASSLGQLDNEKLFF

j_gene: TRBJ2-7
abundance: few
d_gene: TRBD2
v_gene: TRBV6-6
CDR3nt: TGTGCCAGCAGTTCCACCGGACTAGCGGGGGGGGAGAGTGAGTACTTC
CDR3aa: CASSSTGLAGGESEYF

j_gene: TRBJ2-5
abundance: -
d_gene: -
v_gene: TRBV5-4
CDR3nt: TGTGCCAGCAGCTTGGATATCGAGCAAGAGACCCAGTACTTC
CDR3aa: CASSLDIEQETQYF

j_gene: TRBJ1-1
abundance: -
d_gene: -
v_gene: TRBV4-3
CDR3nt: TGCGCCAGCAGCCGGGGTCACGGGATGTCAGAAGCTTTCTTT
CDR3aa: CASSRGHGMSEAFF

j_gene: TRBJ2-1
abundance: -
d_gene: TRBD2
v_gene: TRBV5-4
CDR3nt: TGTGCCAGCAGTCCGGGGGGCTCCTACAATGAGCAGTTCTTC
CDR3aa: CASSPGGSYNEQFF

j_gene: TRBJ2-3
abundance: few
d_gene: TRBD1
v_gene: TRBV5-1
CDR3nt: TGCGCCAGCGCGTCGGGACAGGGTTTCACAGATACGCAGTATTTT
CDR3aa: CASASGQGFTDTQYF

j_gene: TRBJ1-6
abundance: few
d_gene: -
v_gene: TRBV6-5
CDR3nt: TGTGCCAGCAGTTTCTCGGGAGGGAATTCACCCCTCCACTTT
CDR3aa: CASSFSGGNSPLHF

j_gene: TRBJ1-1
abundance: few
d_gene: TRBD1
v_gene: TRBV5-4
CDR3nt: TGTGCCAGCAGCCGCACCGGGACAGGGAGCACTGAAGCTTTCTTT
CDR3aa: CASSRTGTGSTEAFF

j_gene: TRBJ2-2
abundance: few
d_gene: TRBD2
v_gene: TRBV7-7
CDR3nt: TGTGCTAGCAGCTTACAGCGGGGGGGAGCCGGGGAGCTGTTTTTT
CDR3aa: CASSLQRGGAGELFF

j_gene: TRBJ2-3
abundance: -
d_gene: -
v_gene: TRBV7-2
CDR3nt: TGTGCCAGCAGTCTTACGGGTGATACGCAGTATTTT
CDR3aa: CASSLTGDTQYF

j_gene: TRBJ1-6
abundance: -
d_gene: -
v_gene: TRBV7-8
CDR3nt: TGTGCCAGCAGCCTAACCGGGGATTCACCCCTCCACTTT
CDR3aa: CASSLTGDSPLHF

j_gene: TRBJ1-2
abundance: -
d_gene: -
v_gene: TRBV11-2
CDR3nt: TGTGCCAGCAGCTTAAATAGCTGGAATGGCCCCGATGGCTACACCTTC
CDR3aa: CASSLNSWNGPDGYTF

j_gene: TRBJ2-6
abundance: -
d_gene: -
v_gene: TRBV2
CDR3nt: TGTGCCAGCAGAGATTCTGGCGGCTCTGGGGCCAACGTCCTGACTTTC
CDR3aa: CASRDSGGSGANVLTF

j_gene: TRBJ2-1
abundance: many
d_gene: TRBD2
v_gene: TRBV19
CDR3nt: TGTGCCAGTAGTACCCTACTAGCGCCCAATGAGCAGTTCTTC
CDR3aa: CASSTLLAPNEQFF

j_gene: TRBJ2-3
abundance: -
d_gene: -
v_gene: TRBV5-8
CDR3nt: TGTGCCAGCAACCTGGGTGGAGGCCTCGGGACAGATACGCAGTATTTT
CDR3aa: CASNLGGGLGTDTQYF

j_gene: TRBJ1-2
abundance: -
d_gene: -
v_gene: TRBV29-1
CDR3nt: TGCAGCGTTGAGGGCGTGAACTATGGCTACACCTTC
CDR3aa: CSVEGVNYGYTF

j_gene: TRBJ2-2
abundance: few
d_gene: TRBD2
v_gene: TRBV27
CDR3nt: TGTGCCAGCAGTTTGGCTAGCGGGGGGGTAAGGGAGCTGTTTTTT
CDR3aa: CASSLASGGVRELFF

j_gene: TRBJ1-2
abundance: -
d_gene: -
v_gene: TRBV30
CDR3nt: TGTGCCTGGAGTATAGCCGGGAACTATGGCTACACCTTC
CDR3aa: CAWSIAGNYGYTF

j_gene: TRBJ2-7
abundance: few
d_gene: -
v_gene: TRBV19
CDR3nt: TGTGCCAGTAGTTACGACTCGAGCTACGAGCAGTACTTC
CDR3aa: CASSYDSSYEQYF

j_gene: TRBJ1-2
abundance: -
d_gene: -
v_gene: TRBV18
CDR3nt: TGTGCCAGCTCACCCAAGACAGGCGTTTATGGCTACACCTTC
CDR3aa: CASSPKTGVYGYTF

j_gene: TRBJ2-1
abundance: many
d_gene: TRBD2
v_gene: TRBV4-1
CDR3nt: TGCGCCAGCAGCCCGGGACTAGCGAGGATCGATGAGCAGTTCTTC
CDR3aa: CASSPGLARIDEQFF

j_gene: TRBJ1-1
abundance: -
d_gene: TRBD1
v_gene: TRBV6-5
CDR3nt: TGTGCCAGCAGTCAGACAGGGAGAGACACTGAAGCTTTCTTT
CDR3aa: CASSQTGRDTEAFF

j_gene: TRBJ2-7
abundance: -
d_gene: -
v_gene: TRBV25-1
CDR3nt: TGTGCCAGCAGTGAACTCGGAGGAACAACCTACGAGCAGTACTTC
CDR3aa: CASSELGGTTYEQYF

j_gene: TRBJ2-5
abundance: -
d_gene: -
v_gene: TRBV5-4
CDR3nt: TGTGCCAGCAGCTTGGGGGGGCCCCAAGAGACCCAGTACTTC
CDR3aa: CASSLGGPQETQYF

j_gene: TRBJ1-2
abundance: few
d_gene: -
v_gene: TRBV5-6
CDR3nt: TGTGCCAGCAGCTTGTTTGGGAGCGACACCTTC
CDR3aa: CASSLFGSDTF

j_gene: TRBJ1-4
abundance: -
d_gene: -
v_gene: TRBV19
CDR3nt: TGTGCCAGTAGTATTCGAGAAACCGCAAATGAAAAACTGTTTTTT
CDR3aa: CASSIRETANEKLFF

j_gene: TRBJ2-7
abundance: -
d_gene: -
v_gene: TRBV7-2
CDR3nt: TGTGCCAGCAGCTTAGGAACGGGAAGGGAGCAGTACTTC
CDR3aa: CASSLGTGREQYF

j_gene: TRBJ1-1
abundance: -
d_gene: -
v_gene: TRBV7-7
CDR3nt: TGTGCTAGCAGCCAGGACAAGAACACTGAAGCTTTCTTT
CDR3aa: CASSQDKNTEAFF

j_gene: TRBJ1-1
abundance: few
d_gene: -
v_gene: TRBV6-5
CDR3nt: TGTGCCAGCGTAGATCTTTCAGGAGGGACTGATGAAGCTTTCTTT
CDR3aa: CASVDLSGGTDEAFF

j_gene: TRBJ2-5
abundance: few
d_gene: -
v_gene: TRBV27
CDR3nt: TGTGCCAGCAGTGCCCTCGGGAGTCAAGAGACCCAGTACTTC
CDR3aa: CASSALGSQETQYF

j_gene: TRBJ2-7
abundance: few
d_gene: TRBD1
v_gene: TRBV7-8
CDR3nt: TGTGCCAGCAGCCAGACCGGGACAGGCGCCTACGAGCAGTACTTC
CDR3aa: CASSQTGTGAYEQYF

j_gene: TRBJ1-5
abundance: -
d_gene: TRBD1
v_gene: TRBV7-2
CDR3nt: TGTGCCAGCAGCGTCGACAGGGTTCAGCCCCAGCATTTT
CDR3aa: CASSVDRVQPQHF

j_gene: TRBJ2-1
abundance: -
d_gene: -
v_gene: TRBV13
CDR3nt: TGTGCCACCAAACGGGGGGCGCCCTACAATGAGCAGTTCTTC
CDR3aa: CATKRGAPYNEQFF

j_gene: TRBJ1-4
abundance: -
d_gene: TRBD1
v_gene: TRBV19
CDR3nt: TGTGCCAGTAGTGACCGGACAGGGGGGCAAGAAAAACTGTTTTTT
CDR3aa: CASSDRTGGQEKLFF

j_gene: TRBJ1-2
abundance: -
d_gene: -
v_gene: TRBV5-1
CDR3nt: TGCGCCAGCACCCGATCGCCTTACGAGGTCCAGTTCTTTAACTATGGCTACACCTTC
CDR3aa: CASTRSPYEVQFFNYGYTF

j_gene: TRBJ2-3
abundance: few
d_gene: TRBD1
v_gene: TRBV7-2
CDR3nt: TGTGCCAGCAGCCTACGGACAGGAAGCACAGATACGCAGTATTTT
CDR3aa: CASSLRTGSTDTQYF

j_gene: TRBJ2-1
abundance: few
d_gene: -
v_gene: TRBV18
CDR3nt: TGTGCCAGCTCACCGGACTACGTTTACAATGAGCAGTTCTTC
CDR3aa: CASSPDYVYNEQFF

j_gene: TRBJ2-3
abundance: few
d_gene: -
v_gene: TRBV5-1
CDR3nt: TGCGCCAGCAGCTCGGTACAGGGAAGGGGGAATACGCAGTATTTT
CDR3aa: CASSSVQGRGNTQYF

j_gene: TRBJ2-7
abundance: few
d_gene: TRBD2
v_gene: TRBV5-1
CDR3nt: TGCGCCAGCAGCTTGGCCAGCGGGGCCGACGAGCAGTACTTC
CDR3aa: CASSLASGADEQYF

j_gene: TRBJ2-3
abundance: -
d_gene: TRBD2
v_gene: TRBV7-6
CDR3nt: TGTGCCAGCAGCTTAGGGACTAGCGAGTCAGATACGCAGTATTTT
CDR3aa: CASSLGTSESDTQYF